Listed below are T cell receptor beta chains from one sample, sequenced in a study of control samples from healthy donors and cancer patients. Some clones are missing from TCRdb's copy, which holds only in-frame ones; the method was immunoSEQ multiplex PCR. The sample lists some 40,000 clones; roughly 94% were seen once. The sample comprised blood. The receptor set was obtained from a man in his sixties in good health. Both conserved end residues are part of each CDR3. The D gene is left open where the match is weak. Size is omitted from some rows. Given values are once, few, many or a class for expanded clones.

CASQGPLNTEAFF | TGTGCCAGCCAGGGTCCTTTGAACACTGAAGCTTTCTTT | - | TRBV28 | - | TRBJ1-1
CASSYPDSYNEQFF | TGTGCCAGCAGTTACCCGGACAGTTACAATGAGCAGTTCTTC | - | TRBV6-6 | - | TRBJ2-1
CASSVLWDRDYNEQFF | TGTGCCAGCAGCGTATTATGGGACAGGGACTACAATGAGCAGTTCTTC | TRBD1 | TRBV9 | - | TRBJ2-1
CAWGRDSNSPLHF | TGTGCCTGGGGTCGGGACAGTAATTCACCCCTCCACTTT | TRBD1 | TRBV30 | - | TRBJ1-6
CAWSVSGVADTQYF | TGTGCCTGGAGTGTATCGGGGGTGGCAGATACGCAGTATTTT | - | TRBV30 | - | TRBJ2-3
CATSDLSVRDQETQYF | TGTGCCACCAGTGATTTATCTGTCAGGGATCAAGAGACCCAGTACTTC | - | TRBV24-1 | - | TRBJ2-5
CSGGDRGQFF | TGCAGCGGTGGAGACAGGGGGCAGTTCTTC | TRBD1 | TRBV29-1 | - | TRBJ2-1
CASSSSGEETQYF | TGTGCCAGCAGCTCCTCGGGGGAGGAGACCCAGTACTTC | - | TRBV3-1/TRBV3-2 | - | TRBJ2-5
CASSDSWGAGANVLTF | TGTGCCAGCAGTGATAGTTGGGGAGCCGGGGCCAACGTCCTGACTTTC | - | TRBV2 | - | TRBJ2-6
CASSPPGPGDEQYF | TGTGCCAGCAGTCCCCCGGGGCCGGGGGACGAGCAGTACTTC | - | TRBV28 | - | TRBJ2-7
CASSQDGRGQYF | TGTGCCAGCAGCCAGGACGGACGGGGGCAGTACTTC | - | TRBV12-3/TRBV12-4 | - | TRBJ2-7
CSASNAGLPNTEAFF | TGCAGTGCTAGTAATGCCGGACTGCCGAACACTGAAGCTTTCTTT | - | TRBV20-1 | - | TRBJ1-1
CASSWDSQETQYF | TGTGCCAGCAGCTGGGACTCACAAGAGACCCAGTACTTC | - | TRBV7-9 | - | TRBJ2-5
CAISDPGLAGGNEQFF | TGTGCCATCAGTGACCCGGGCCTAGCGGGGGGCAATGAGCAGTTCTTC | TRBD2 | TRBV10-3 | - | TRBJ2-1
CASSLAGWGQNNEQFF | TGTGCCAGCAGCTTAGCTGGGTGGGGACAGAACAATGAGCAGTTCTTC | TRBD1 | TRBV7-9 | - | TRBJ2-1
CASSDRGETQYF | TGCGCCAGCAGTGACCGGGGTGAGACCCAGTACTTC | - | TRBV10-1 | - | TRBJ2-5
CASSEYLTPETQYF | TGTGCCAGCAGTGAATATCTTACCCCAGAGACCCAGTACTTC | - | TRBV25-1 | - | TRBJ2-5
CASRPTGPGNTIYF | TGTGCCAGCAGGCCGACAGGGCCAGGAAACACCATATATTTT | TRBD1 | TRBV27 | - | TRBJ1-3
CASSVVGTNTDTQYF | TGTGCCAGCAGCGTAGTTGGGACAAACACAGATACGCAGTATTTT | - | TRBV9 | - | TRBJ2-3
CASTEQSMGETQYF | TGTGCCAGCACCGAGCAGTCGATGGGGGAGACCCAGTACTTC | - | TRBV2 | once | TRBJ2-5
CAWNSGGIYGYTF | TGTGCCTGGAATTCAGGGGGGATATATGGCTACACCTTC | TRBD1 | TRBV30 | - | TRBJ1-2
CASSVAGGTAVAFF | TGTGCCAGCAGCGTAGCGGGGGGAACGGCAGTAGCTTTCTTT | - | TRBV9 | - | TRBJ1-1
CASSLEQGAEQYF | TGTGCTAGCAGCTTAGAACAGGGTGCCGAGCAGTACTTC | - | TRBV7-7 | - | TRBJ2-7
CASSFRLEGEQFF | TGCGCCAGCAGCTTTAGACTGGAAGGTGAGCAGTTCTTC | - | TRBV5-1 | - | TRBJ2-1
CASSVTGTRGYNEQFF | TGTGCCAGCAGCGTGACCGGGACTAGGGGCTACAATGAGCAGTTCTTC | TRBD2 | TRBV9 | - | TRBJ2-1
CSVTGGGDQPQHF | TGCAGCGTGACAGGGGGGGGAGATCAGCCCCAGCATTTT | TRBD1 | TRBV29-1 | - | TRBJ1-5
CASTLGNSYNEQFF | TGTGCCAGCACCCTAGGGAACAGCTACAATGAGCAGTTCTTC | - | TRBV7-9 | - | TRBJ2-1